Listed below are T cell receptor beta chains from one sample, sequenced in a study of CD8+CD57+ T cells in acquired aplastic anemia. TCRdb used MiXCR to reprocess the reads, holding one entry per CDR3 protein. The sample lists around 190,000 distinct CDR3 sequences, roughly half occurring once. Sequenced input: sorted CD4+, CD8+, or CD8+CD57+ T cells (not recorded which) from PBMCs. The receptor source for this set is a human donor in good health, serving as a control. CDR3s include the opening cysteine and the closing phenylalanine or tryptophan. A D gene is named only where the DNA matches it firmly. Clone size is not always given. Where it is, it says once, few, many or a class for expanded clones.

d_call: .; v_call: TRBV7-2; clone_size: .; j_call: TRBJ2-7; cdr3_nt: TGTGCCAGCAGCTTGTGGTTCGACTACGAGCAGTACTTC; cdr3_aa: CASSLWFDYEQYF
d_call: .; v_call: TRBV4-3; clone_size: .; j_call: TRBJ1-4; cdr3_nt: TGCGCCAGCAGCCAAGATGGGGGGGTGGAAAAACTGTTTTTT; cdr3_aa: CASSQDGGVEKLFF
d_call: .; v_call: TRBV10-3; clone_size: .; j_call: TRBJ1-5; cdr3_nt: TGTGCCATCAGTGGGACTGCTAAGAGACCCCAGCATTTT; cdr3_aa: CAISGTAKRPQHF
d_call: .; v_call: TRBV28; clone_size: few; j_call: TRBJ1-1; cdr3_nt: TGTGCCAGCAGGGTTTATCAGACTGAAGCTTTCTTT; cdr3_aa: CASRVYQTEAFF
d_call: TRBD2; v_call: TRBV11-2; clone_size: many; j_call: TRBJ2-3; cdr3_nt: TGTGCCAGCAGCTTATCGGGACTAGCGGGGTTATCGCAGTATTTT; cdr3_aa: CASSLSGLAGLSQYF
d_call: TRBD1; v_call: TRBV20-1; clone_size: .; j_call: TRBJ2-3; cdr3_nt: TGCAGTGCCATTGACAGGGGACGGCAGTATTTT; cdr3_aa: CSAIDRGRQYF
d_call: .; v_call: TRBV15; clone_size: many; j_call: TRBJ2-7; cdr3_nt: TGTGCCACCAGCAGAGTAATGGGTGGAGCCCGGGGCAGCGCCTACGAGCAGTACTTC; cdr3_aa: CATSRVMGGARGSAYEQYF
d_call: .; v_call: TRBV19; clone_size: .; j_call: TRBJ1-1; cdr3_nt: TGTGCCAGTAGTATTACAGTTAGGAACACTGAAGCTTTCTTT; cdr3_aa: CASSITVRNTEAFF
d_call: .; v_call: TRBV7-8; clone_size: many; j_call: TRBJ2-1; cdr3_nt: TGTGCCAGCAGCTTAGTCTCTGCGGGGGCAATCTACAATGAGCAGTTCTTC; cdr3_aa: CASSLVSAGAIYNEQFF
d_call: .; v_call: TRBV24-1; clone_size: many; j_call: TRBJ2-1; cdr3_nt: TGTGCCACCAGTGATTTTGGAGGGGGCGTTCCCAATGAGCAGTTCTTC; cdr3_aa: CATSDFGGGVPNEQFF
d_call: TRBD1; v_call: TRBV10-3; clone_size: .; j_call: TRBJ1-1; cdr3_nt: TGTGCCAGTACTGACAGGGGTGGATGGGGCGACACTGAAGCTTTCTTT; cdr3_aa: CASTDRGGWGDTEAFF
d_call: TRBD1; v_call: TRBV24-1; clone_size: many; j_call: TRBJ2-1; cdr3_nt: TGTGCCACCAGTGATTCCGGGACAGGGGCAATAAATGAGCAGTTCTTC; cdr3_aa: CATSDSGTGAINEQFF
d_call: .; v_call: TRBV7-2; clone_size: .; j_call: TRBJ1-1; cdr3_nt: TGTGCCAGCATGCAGACGGGGTACACTGAAGCTTTCTTT; cdr3_aa: CASMQTGYTEAFF